This T cell receptor beta chain was sequenced during a study of blood T cells in healthy people across ages (dated by TCRdb to 2015 to 2017). Looking at the study overall: In model experiments, roughly one uniquely barcoded TCR beta cDNA molecule per two T cells was captured by template switching. To track age-related changes in TCR beta repertoire diversity, the study relied on deep sequencing normalized with unique cDNA molecular identifiers. Donors were grouped into four age groups: young (average roughly 17 years), middle-aged (roughly 37), aged (around 66) and long-lived (82). Two additional independent replicas of 1 million unique cDNA reads from the same blood draw were analyzed for two donors (one aged 18 to 30 and one aged 80 or older).

This clonotype turned up a few times. Its cognate antigen has yet to be identified. The record has no base qualities; no much larger clone is one base away. The library came from 5' RACE. Sequencing relied on an Illumina HiSeq 2500. A second PCR of about 7 to 12 cycles was performed with a sample-barcoded 5' primer and a J-beta primer mix. A template-switch 5' adaptor carrying 12 random nucleotides introduced a unique molecular identifier onto each TCR beta cDNA molecule. At least 2.5 million CDR3-containing paired-end reads were obtained from each sample. First-strand cDNA synthesis was performed from all RNA using the Mint cDNA synthesis kit, with priming by a TRBC-specific oligonucleotide. Following uracil-DNA glycosylase treatment, a first 18-cycle PCR with universal primers M1SS and BC2_uni_R was performed on all cDNA. The authors processed their data as follows. Normalization of each sample was performed by random selection of 1 million high-quality reads, each carrying a distinct molecular identifier. Reads sharing molecular identifiers were discarded rather than binned into consensus sequences. MiTCR, run with a Q25 quality threshold and the strictest error-elimination algorithm, handled CDR3 identification, clonotype clustering and error correction. A nonparametric unseen species model with Euler transformation was used to estimate lower-bound total TCR beta diversity. TCRdb reanalyzed the raw reads on its own, using fastp at Q25 for trimming and MiXCR for clone calling, and kept in-frame beta chains. Merged by CDR3 protein, the rows form single entries marked with the most common genes and DNA. The V and J calls were determined by TCRdb, not by the authors. The sample yields 500,000 to 550,000 distinct CDR3 sequences; 24% were counted once. The ten top clones hold 8.7% of the sample.

The germline V gene specifies SQVTM as CDR1 and ANQGSEA as CDR2. For this chain, trimming is 7 bases at the V end and 1 base at the J end, and the number of junction bases without a gene match is 10. Reading from cysteine to phenylalanine, the CDR3 counts 14 amino acids. Just the 42-base CDR3 DNA is kept, in frame starting at base 1. Systemically healthy Caucasian individuals from Russia, approximately 39 in total and aged roughly 6 to 100 years, were included as donors. Each donor gave 8 to 10 milliliters of peripheral blood, drawn into EDTA-treated Vacutainer tubes. PBMCs were isolated by Ficoll-Paque density-gradient centrifugation, with at least 6 million obtained per sample. Total RNA was extracted from PBMCs with Trizol reagent, with at least 6 micrograms obtained per sample. The percentages of naive CD45RAhigh/CD27high T cells were determined by flow cytometry on a PBMC aliquot from every donor.

Paper-wide results and their limitations: Because profiling used bulk unsorted PBMCs, naive and antigen-experienced compartments could not be compared conclusively. Compared with the aged group, the long-lived group had more naive CD4+ T cells, fewer expanded clones and increased TCR diversity, a pattern suggesting age selection. Donor CMV infection status was unknown, potentially confounding age-related changes in expanded clonotypes. Estimates of total diversity based on one million sequenced T cells were regarded as lower bounds and as underestimates. The percentage of naive T cells measured by flow cytometry correlated strongly with observed TCR beta diversity. Observed TCR beta diversity per million T cells fell roughly linearly with age, and a significant reduction was already apparent by age about 36.

This same sample was also taken into another study, of T cells of mothers and their children. The second paper further reports: Nine systemically healthy Caucasian individuals, comprising three mothers and their six children, were included as donors. cDNA synthesis consumed the entire amount of extracted RNA, loaded at approximately 1.6 ug RNA in each 15 ul reaction. In the second PCR, the M1S primer introduced both the sample barcodes and 2-4 random nucleotides. Each mother yielded over 9 million TCR beta CDR3 reads and each child 2.5 million to 3.5 million reads. Thymic selection shapes the output of TCR recombination in a similar way in related and unrelated pairs, and inherited differences have a minor effect. Normalized repertoire overlap was always slightly but never significantly higher in related than unrelated mother-child pairs. With a sensitivity of 90 to 100 clones per million clonotypes, no persistent microchimeric T cell clones were detected. In the study, deep NGS was used to compare the TCR beta repertoires of mothers and children, and features distinguishing related mother-child pairs from unrelated individuals were sought. Mothers averaged about 40 +/- 4 years of age and children averaged around 10 +/- 4 years. After adapters were ligated using NEBNext reagents, the libraries underwent 100+100 nt paired-end sequencing on an Illumina HiSeq 2000. To prevent cross-contamination, the mother and child libraries were prepared a month apart and were sequenced in separate runs. Between roughly 500,000 and 2,300,000 distinct TCR beta clonotypes were identified per donor. Naive TCR beta clonotypes were estimated from low-frequency clonotypes matched to each donor's FACS-determined naive share, without sorting.

The TCR was taken from a boy under 18 in good health. The specimen sequenced was blood. The rearranged chain carries TRBV29-1 and TRBJ2-7, and 7 junctional nucleotides match TRBD2. CDR3 region: CSAIVGGSSYEQYF. The DNA sequence is as follows: TGCAGCGCCATCGTCGGGGGGAGTTCCTACGAGCAGTACTTC.